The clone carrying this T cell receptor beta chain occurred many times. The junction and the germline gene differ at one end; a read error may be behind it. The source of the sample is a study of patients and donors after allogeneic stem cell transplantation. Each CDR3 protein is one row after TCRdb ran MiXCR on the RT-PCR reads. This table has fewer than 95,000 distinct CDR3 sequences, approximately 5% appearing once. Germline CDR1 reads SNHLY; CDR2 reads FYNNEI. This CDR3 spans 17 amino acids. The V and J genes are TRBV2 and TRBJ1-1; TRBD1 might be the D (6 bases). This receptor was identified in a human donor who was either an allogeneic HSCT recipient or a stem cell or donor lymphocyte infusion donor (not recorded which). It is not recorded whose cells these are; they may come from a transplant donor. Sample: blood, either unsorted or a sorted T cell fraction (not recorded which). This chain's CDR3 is CASSERPAGVGNTEALF. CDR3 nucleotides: TGTGCCAGCAGTGAAAGGCCAGCAGGGGTTGGCAACACTGAAGCTTTATTT.